This TCR beta chain was captured in a study of blood T cell repertoires in COVID-19. Study in general: In each case, the material was cDNA or gDNA derived from T cells, B-cell-depleted T cells, or PBMCs.

Those who participated ranged in age from about 18 to 89 years and resided in 24 US areas. Each participant's cohort was designated according to participant-reported clinical history. Source study methods: Estimation of nucleated cell counts was performed using reference gene primer amplification. The data were produced by immunoSEQ multiplex PCR, yet TCRdb's version contains in-frame clones alone and is incomplete. The V and J calls and clone size are taken from that table; D and trimming were inferred from the DNA. The sample contains under 200,000 clones, less than 85% of which appear only once. A single count supports this clone. Losses at the gene ends were 6 bases for V and 5 bases for J; bases not matched to a gene: 9. The CDR3 totals 14 residues. CDR1 and CDR2 (germline): MDHEN, SYDVKM.

The origin of this receptor is a woman aged 45-65 years who had recovered from COVID-19. The sample consisted of PBMCs or T cells enriched from blood (not recorded which). The chain carries TRBV28 and TRBJ1-2; 7 bases line up with TRBD1. CDR3 DNA: TGTGCCAGCAGGACACCGGGACAGAGTTATGGCTACACCTTC. Translated: CASRTPGQSYGYTF.